The text below deals with one T cell receptor beta chain. Antigen specificity is unknown. CDR3 length: 13 amino acids. Healthy individuals of Caucasian origin from Russia, aged about 6 to 100, served as donors. This entry belongs to a study of blood T cells in healthy people across ages. In the study overall: Per two T cells, template switching captured roughly one barcoded beta molecule. Findings of the study overall: With donor CMV status unknown, expanded clonotype changes were possibly confounded. Greater diversity and more naive CD4+ cells were seen in long-lived donors than in aged donors.

Combining a sample-barcoded 5' primer with a J-beta primer mix, a second PCR ran for about 7 to 11 cycles. TCRdb reprocessed the 5' RACE reads with MiXCR, giving one entry per CDR3 protein. The table has some 750,000 distinct CDR3 sequences, about 24% seen once. The sequenced material came from blood. This clonotype was obtained from a man between 65 and 85 years old in good health. V gene TRBV21-1 combines with J gene TRBJ2-5. The J call is doubtful: the DNA matches TRBJ2-1 better. TRBV21-1 constitutes a pseudogene. The CDR3 DNA is TGTGCCAGCAGCAAAGGAGGAAGGAATGCGCAGTTCTTC. This translates into CASSKGGRNAQFF.